These 31 T cell receptor beta chains were all obtained from the same sample, sequenced in a study of cytomegalovirus exposure and HLA in healthy donors. Researchers ran the PCR with 60 Vbeta and 13 Jbeta primers. Measured with immunoSEQ multiplex PCR; TCRdb has only the in-frame clones, and not every one. The profile shows fewer than 140,000 clones, more than 60% of them singletons. The specimen sequenced was PBMCs. The receptors were sampled from a man aged 60-69 years in good health and CMV-seronegative.

The V call is TRBV4-3, the J call TRBJ1-5, with TRBD1 matching over 9 bases. Germline trimming cut 1 base from V and 5 bases from J; bases unmatched to any gene: 0. Per germline, CDR1 LGHNA and CDR2 YSLEER. The CDR3 has 14 amino acids. CDR3 sequence (DNA): TGCGCCAGCAGCCAAGGACAGGGGGATCAGCCCCAGCATTTT. Translating it yields CASSQGQGDQPQHF.

This chain links TRBV2 with TRBJ2-3; 11 positions match TRBD1. Germline loops: CDR1 SNHLY, CDR2 FYNNEI. The CDR3 loop spans 14 amino acids. V trimming: 6 bases; J trimming: 4 bases; junction bases outside the gene matches: 3. CDR3 sequence reads: CASRDRGPPDTQYF. In DNA form, the CDR3 reads TGTGCCAGCAGGGACAGGGGGCCCCCAGATACGCAGTATTTT.

The gene calls are TRBV29-1 and TRBJ2-3; D remains unclear. The CDR3 has 12 residues. CDR1 is SQVTM, CDR2 ANQGSEA, per germline. V was trimmed by 3 bases and J by 5 bases, leaving 9 bases between them. The CDR3 DNA reads TGCAGCGTTGAGTGGCTGGTAGATACGCAGTATTTT. This sequence encodes CSVEWLVDTQYF.

The chain carries TRBV4-1 and TRBJ2-1; 9 nucleotides agree with TRBD2. Germline assignment: CDR1 MGHRA and CDR2 YSYEKL. CDR3 size: 16 residues. V dropped 1 base and J dropped 7; count of bases not matched to a gene: 8. Here the CDR3 reads CASSQGSRGGRNEQFF. CDR3 DNA: TGCGCCAGCAGCCAAGGGTCGCGGGGGGGCCGAAATGAGCAGTTCTTC.

The rearrangement joins TRBV18 to TRBJ1-3, with a possible D match to TRBD1 (5 bases). V was clipped by 9 bases and J by 2 bases, with 11 bases between them. Germline loops: CDR1 KGHSH, CDR2 LQKENI. The CDR3 runs to 13 residues. This chain's CDR3 is CASFQGTGNTIYF. As DNA, the CDR3 is TGTGCCAGTTTCCAGGGTACTGGAAACACCATATATTTT.

The J gene is TRBJ1-5, the V gene TRBV27; D might be TRBD1 (6 bases). Per germline, CDR1 MNHEY and CDR2 SMNVEV (reference sequence). The CDR3 runs 14 residues. V lost 6 bases to trimming and J lost 6 bases, with 15 bases between them. This CDR3 reads CASRPLGGGQPQHF. CDR3 bases: TGTGCCAGCAGGCCTTTAGGGGGTGGTCAGCCCCAGCATTTT.

The J gene is TRBJ2-7, the V gene TRBV5-5; tentatively, D is TRBD1 (7 bases). Germline V gene sequence: CDR1 SGHKS, CDR2 YYEKEE (reference sequence). Trimming stripped 6 bases from V and 4 bases from J, with 17 bases between. This CDR3 spans 14 amino acids. This CDR3 reads CASKLGQGGYEQYF. DNA for the CDR3: TGTGCCAGCAAGCTCGGGCAGGGGGGTTACGAGCAGTACTTC.

Worth noting for this clone: The same CDR3 arises from other DNA sequences in this sample as well. The chain has TRBV19 and TRBJ1-2, with D possibly matching TRBD1 (6 bases). Germline lookup yields CDR1 LNHDA and CDR2 SQIVND (reference sequence). V dropped 6 bases and J dropped 1 base, with 12 bases sitting between them. The CDR3 runs to 14 residues. CDR3 nucleotides: TGTGCCAGTAGCATCCAACAGGGTAACTATGGCTACACCTTC. Translating gives CASSIQQGNYGYTF. Together with reference TRBV19 and TRBJ1-2, the CDR3 gives the full variable domain: DGGITQSPKYLFRKEGQNVTLSCEQNLNHDAMYWYRQDPGQGLRLIYYSQIVNDFQKGDIAEGYSVSREKKESFPLTVTSAQKNPTAFYLCASSIQQGNYGYTFGSGTRLTVV.

The chain couples TRBV7-2 to TRBJ2-3; 12 nucleotides match TRBD2. CDR3 size: 16 residues. The V and J ends lost 1 base and 4 bases, in that order; junction bases with no gene match: 3. Germline assignment: CDR1 SGHTA and CDR2 FQGNSA. Here the CDR3 reads CASSLGASGGADTQYF. The CDR3 DNA reads as TGTGCCAGCAGCTTAGGGGCTAGCGGGGGGGCAGATACGCAGTATTTT.

The chain uses TRBV2 and TRBJ1-2; 9 bases are a match to TRBD1. Germline-derived CDR1 and CDR2 are SNHLY and FYNNEI. Trimming removed 5 bases from V and 5 bases from J; junction bases left unmatched: 9. The CDR3 extends over 15 amino acids. CDR3 bases: TGTGCCAGCAGTTATACTGGACAGGGGTGGTATGGCTACACCTTC. The encoded protein is CASSYTGQGWYGYTF. Complete variable domain (other parts from reference TRBV2 and TRBJ1-2): EPEVTQTPSHQVTQMGQEVILRCVPISNHLYFYWYRQILGQKVEFLVSFYNNEISEKSEIFDDQFSVERPDGSNFTLKIRSTKLEDSAMYFCASSYTGQGWYGYTFGSGTRLTVV.

The rearrangement links TRBV7-3 to TRBJ2-2, with D perhaps matching TRBD2 (6 bases). V lost 5 bases, J lost 6 bases, and 13 bases lay in between. The V gene's germline CDR1 is SGHTA and CDR2 FQGTGA. CDR3 length: 14 amino acids. DNA of the CDR3: TGTGCCAGCAGCCCGAGGGAGGAGTCCGGGGAGCTGTTTTTT. It codes for CASSPREESGELFF.

This clone has more than one count but fewer than ten. V and J are TRBV6-6 and TRBJ1-2; 9 nucleotides agree with TRBD1. The CDR3 covers 13 residues. CDR1 MNHNY and CDR2 SVGAGI come from the germline V gene (reference sequence). The V segment lost 7 bases and the J segment 1 base; nucleotides outside the gene matches: 1. The CDR3 spells CASTTGGNYGYTF. DNA for the CDR3: TGTGCCAGCACGACAGGGGGTAACTATGGCTACACCTTC.

The chain links TRBV4-3 to TRBJ1-2, with a possible D match to TRBD1 (5 bases). CDR1 is LGHNA, CDR2 YSLEER, per germline. The CDR3 contains 15 residues. With 3 bases removed from V and 4 bases from J, the gap between germline ends came to 15 bases. The CDR3 DNA is TGCGCCAGCAGCCAGACTAGGGACGGGTTCTATGGCTACACCTTC. It translates to CASSQTRDGFYGYTF.

The chain recombines TRBV6-1 with TRBJ2-3, with TRBD1 identical over 7 bases. The J segment lost 3 bases and the V segment lost 7 bases, leaving 7 bases of the junction unmatched. Germline CDR1 is MNHNS and CDR2 is SASEGT. The CDR3 contains 14 residues. In DNA form, the CDR3 reads TGTGCCAGCATCCCCGGGACAGCTACAGATACGCAGTATTTT. This gives the protein CASIPGTATDTQYF.

The chain carries TRBV5-6 and TRBJ2-5, with TRBD2 matching 8 bases. CDR1 and CDR2 from the germline V gene are SGHDT and YYEEEE. V lost 4 bases and J lost 3; bases outside the gene matches: 8. The CDR3 extends over 15 amino acids. In DNA, the CDR3 is TGTGCCAGCAGCCCGGGAGGGGGATGGGAAGAGACCCAGTACTTC. Its translation: CASSPGGGWEETQYF.

The chain joins TRBV4-2 to TRBJ2-1, with a possible D match to TRBD1 (5 bases). The CDR3 loop spans 13 amino acids. Germline V lookup: CDR1 LGHNA, CDR2 YNFKEQ. V was cut by 3 bases and J by 9 bases, with 12 bases left in between. In DNA form, the CDR3 reads TGTGCCAGCAGCCAGGTAGGGGCGTTTGAGCAGTTCTTC. Its translation is CASSQVGAFEQFF.

The chain joins TRBV18 to TRBJ1-1; 9 bases align to TRBD1. CDR3 length: 13 amino acids. CDR1 and CDR2 (germline): KGHSH, LQKENI. V dropped 6 bases and J dropped 7; count of bases not matched to a gene: 6. The CDR3 protein is CASSRQGGNEAFF. For the CDR3, the DNA is TGTGCCAGCTCCCGACAGGGGGGGAATGAAGCTTTCTTT.

The table lists this clone with a count of one. This chain connects TRBV7-2 to TRBJ2-5; 8 positions agree with TRBD2. In germline, CDR1 is SGHTA, CDR2 FQGNSA. The CDR3 covers 14 residues. The junction had 2 bases not matched to a gene; V was cut back by 1 base and J by 4 bases. The CDR3, as DNA: TGTGCCAGCAGCTTAGAACTAGCGGCAGAGACCCAGTACTTC. Translated: CASSLELAAETQYF.

This chain links TRBV30 with TRBJ1-4; D possibly corresponds to TRBD1 (5 bases). CDR3 size: 15 residues. V lost 4 bases, J lost 8 bases, and 20 bases lay in between. The germline CDR1 and CDR2 sequences are GTSNPN and SVGIG (reference sequence). This chain's CDR3 is CAWIRGIGPGEKLFF. DNA for the CDR3: TGTGCCTGGATCCGGGGGATTGGGCCGGGGGAAAAACTGTTTTTT.

V gene TRBV14 combines with J gene TRBJ2-1; 7 bases are a match to TRBD2. CDR3 size: 19 residues. In germline, CDR1 is SGHDN, CDR2 FVKESK. Trimming at V came to 1 base and at J to 7 bases, leaving 19 bases not matched to a gene. CDR3 sequence: CASSQAPGLAVSPGNEQFF. In DNA form, the CDR3 reads TGTGCCAGCAGCCAAGCCCCCGGGCTAGCGGTCTCCCCGGGGAATGAGCAGTTCTTC. Together with reference TRBV14 and TRBJ2-1, the CDR3 gives the full variable domain: EAGVTQFPSHSVIEKGQTVTLRCDPISGHDNLYWYRRVMGKEIKFLLHFVKESKQDESGMPNNRFLAERTGGTYSTLKVQPAELEDSGVYFCASSQAPGLAVSPGNEQFFGPGTRLTVL.

This rearrangement joins TRBV2 to TRBJ1-2; tentative D call: TRBD1 (6 bases). The ends were cut back, 6 bases at V and 4 bases at J, with 12 bases in the middle. This CDR3 comprises 13 residues. Germline CDR1 reads SNHLY; CDR2 reads FYNNEI. CDR3 sequence reads: CASRRDISYGYTF. The CDR3 nucleotides are TGTGCCAGCAGACGGGACATCTCCTATGGCTACACCTTC.

About this clone: Relative to the germline gene, one junction end is altered; a read error may explain this. The chain uses TRBV7-9 and TRBJ2-7; TRBD2 aligns across 7 bases. Per germline, CDR1 SEHNR and CDR2 FQNEAQ (reference sequence). CDR3 size: 12 residues. For the CDR3, the DNA is TGTTCCAGCAGCTATACGGGAGGCGAGCAGTACTTC. Its translation is CSSSYTGGEQYF.

This clone was found once. The chain combines TRBV7-2 with TRBJ2-7, with D possibly matching TRBD2 (5 bases). V lost 1 base and J 7 bases, leaving 14 bases between the germline ends. Germline lookup yields CDR1 SGHTA and CDR2 FQGNSA. This CDR3 has 14 amino acids. The CDR3 spells CASSLVGPPGEQYV. For the CDR3, the DNA is TGTGCCAGCAGCTTAGTCGGTCCTCCGGGGGAGCAGTACGTC.

The CDR3 reads CASRDRGRTGELFF. DNA for the CDR3: TGTGCCAGCAGAGACAGGGGGCGCACCGGGGAGCTGTTTTTT. The chain is built from TRBV5-4 and TRBJ2-2; 10 nucleotides match TRBD1. The CDR3 is 14 residues long. Germline values: CDR1 SGHNT, CDR2 YYREEE (reference sequence). The trim removed 5 bases at V and 4 bases at J, leaving 2 bases unmatched.

J is TRBJ2-3 and V is TRBV6-4, with 7 nucleotides matching TRBD2. Germline-derived CDR1 and CDR2 are MRHNA and SNTAGT. The CDR3 sequence is 14 residues long. V was clipped by 6 bases and J by 2 bases; unmatched bases: 5. CDR3 bases: TGTGCCAGCAGCGAGCGGGACCTCACAGATACGCAGTATTTT. This sequence encodes CASSERDLTDTQYF.

The chain has TRBV5-1 and TRBJ1-5; 10 positions match TRBD1. The J segment lost 3 bases and the V segment lost 0 bases, leaving 6 bases of the junction unmatched. CDR1 and CDR2 (germline): SGHRS, YFSETQ. The CDR3 length is 17 residues. The CDR3 nucleotides read TGCGCCAGCAGCTTGGATGGGACAGGGGTTACCAATCAGCCCCAGCATTTT. Translation: CASSLDGTGVTNQPQHF.

This clone was observed once. This chain joins TRBV5-1 and TRBJ2-1; TRBD2 matches at 8 bases. The CDR3 consists of 14 residues. Trimming removed 1 base from V and 6 bases from J; junction bases left unmatched: 3. Germline CDR1 and CDR2: SGHRS and YFSETQ. The DNA for the CDR3 is TGCGCCAGCAGCTTGCTTAGCGGGATCAATGAGCAGTTCTTC. Translating it yields CASSLLSGINEQFF.

DNA for the CDR3: TGCGCCAGCAGCCAAAAGTACAGGGAGTCCTACGAGCAGTACTTC. It is translated as CASSQKYRESYEQYF. J is TRBJ2-7 and V is TRBV4-1, with D perhaps TRBD1 (6 bases). The V and J ends lost 2 bases and 1 base respectively, with 12 bases between them. The CDR3 loop spans 15 amino acids. Germline V gives CDR1 MGHRA, CDR2 YSYEKL.

The V call is TRBV6-6, the J call TRBJ2-4; 8 bases agree with TRBD2. The CDR3 runs 15 residues. The germline V gene encodes CDR1 MNHNY and CDR2 SVGAGI (reference sequence). With V trimmed by 4 bases and J by 1 base, 3 bases remained unmatched. CDR3 region: CASSCLAGAKNIQYF. The CDR3 DNA sequence: TGTGCCAGCAGTTGCCTAGCGGGTGCCAAAAACATTCAGTACTTC.

The chain links TRBV6-5 to TRBJ1-3, with 7 bases identical to TRBD1. This CDR3 is 15 amino acids long. Germline values: CDR1 MNHEY, CDR2 SVGAGI. Trimming took 7 bases from V and 4 from J; bases not matched to a gene: 10. The CDR3 DNA sequence: TGTGCCAGCACCGATATACAGGGGACCGGAAACACCATATATTTT. It translates to CASTDIQGTGNTIYF.

This clone was observed a few times. CDR3 loop: CASSQGEDRGDTEAFF. The CDR3, as DNA: TGCGCCAGCAGCCAAGGGGAAGACAGGGGTGATACTGAAGCTTTCTTT. J is TRBJ1-1 and V is TRBV4-3, with 8 bases fitting TRBD1. The CDR3 covers 16 residues. Germline V gene data show CDR1 as LGHNA and CDR2 as YSLEER. Germline trimming cut 1 base from V and 5 bases from J; bases unmatched to any gene: 9.